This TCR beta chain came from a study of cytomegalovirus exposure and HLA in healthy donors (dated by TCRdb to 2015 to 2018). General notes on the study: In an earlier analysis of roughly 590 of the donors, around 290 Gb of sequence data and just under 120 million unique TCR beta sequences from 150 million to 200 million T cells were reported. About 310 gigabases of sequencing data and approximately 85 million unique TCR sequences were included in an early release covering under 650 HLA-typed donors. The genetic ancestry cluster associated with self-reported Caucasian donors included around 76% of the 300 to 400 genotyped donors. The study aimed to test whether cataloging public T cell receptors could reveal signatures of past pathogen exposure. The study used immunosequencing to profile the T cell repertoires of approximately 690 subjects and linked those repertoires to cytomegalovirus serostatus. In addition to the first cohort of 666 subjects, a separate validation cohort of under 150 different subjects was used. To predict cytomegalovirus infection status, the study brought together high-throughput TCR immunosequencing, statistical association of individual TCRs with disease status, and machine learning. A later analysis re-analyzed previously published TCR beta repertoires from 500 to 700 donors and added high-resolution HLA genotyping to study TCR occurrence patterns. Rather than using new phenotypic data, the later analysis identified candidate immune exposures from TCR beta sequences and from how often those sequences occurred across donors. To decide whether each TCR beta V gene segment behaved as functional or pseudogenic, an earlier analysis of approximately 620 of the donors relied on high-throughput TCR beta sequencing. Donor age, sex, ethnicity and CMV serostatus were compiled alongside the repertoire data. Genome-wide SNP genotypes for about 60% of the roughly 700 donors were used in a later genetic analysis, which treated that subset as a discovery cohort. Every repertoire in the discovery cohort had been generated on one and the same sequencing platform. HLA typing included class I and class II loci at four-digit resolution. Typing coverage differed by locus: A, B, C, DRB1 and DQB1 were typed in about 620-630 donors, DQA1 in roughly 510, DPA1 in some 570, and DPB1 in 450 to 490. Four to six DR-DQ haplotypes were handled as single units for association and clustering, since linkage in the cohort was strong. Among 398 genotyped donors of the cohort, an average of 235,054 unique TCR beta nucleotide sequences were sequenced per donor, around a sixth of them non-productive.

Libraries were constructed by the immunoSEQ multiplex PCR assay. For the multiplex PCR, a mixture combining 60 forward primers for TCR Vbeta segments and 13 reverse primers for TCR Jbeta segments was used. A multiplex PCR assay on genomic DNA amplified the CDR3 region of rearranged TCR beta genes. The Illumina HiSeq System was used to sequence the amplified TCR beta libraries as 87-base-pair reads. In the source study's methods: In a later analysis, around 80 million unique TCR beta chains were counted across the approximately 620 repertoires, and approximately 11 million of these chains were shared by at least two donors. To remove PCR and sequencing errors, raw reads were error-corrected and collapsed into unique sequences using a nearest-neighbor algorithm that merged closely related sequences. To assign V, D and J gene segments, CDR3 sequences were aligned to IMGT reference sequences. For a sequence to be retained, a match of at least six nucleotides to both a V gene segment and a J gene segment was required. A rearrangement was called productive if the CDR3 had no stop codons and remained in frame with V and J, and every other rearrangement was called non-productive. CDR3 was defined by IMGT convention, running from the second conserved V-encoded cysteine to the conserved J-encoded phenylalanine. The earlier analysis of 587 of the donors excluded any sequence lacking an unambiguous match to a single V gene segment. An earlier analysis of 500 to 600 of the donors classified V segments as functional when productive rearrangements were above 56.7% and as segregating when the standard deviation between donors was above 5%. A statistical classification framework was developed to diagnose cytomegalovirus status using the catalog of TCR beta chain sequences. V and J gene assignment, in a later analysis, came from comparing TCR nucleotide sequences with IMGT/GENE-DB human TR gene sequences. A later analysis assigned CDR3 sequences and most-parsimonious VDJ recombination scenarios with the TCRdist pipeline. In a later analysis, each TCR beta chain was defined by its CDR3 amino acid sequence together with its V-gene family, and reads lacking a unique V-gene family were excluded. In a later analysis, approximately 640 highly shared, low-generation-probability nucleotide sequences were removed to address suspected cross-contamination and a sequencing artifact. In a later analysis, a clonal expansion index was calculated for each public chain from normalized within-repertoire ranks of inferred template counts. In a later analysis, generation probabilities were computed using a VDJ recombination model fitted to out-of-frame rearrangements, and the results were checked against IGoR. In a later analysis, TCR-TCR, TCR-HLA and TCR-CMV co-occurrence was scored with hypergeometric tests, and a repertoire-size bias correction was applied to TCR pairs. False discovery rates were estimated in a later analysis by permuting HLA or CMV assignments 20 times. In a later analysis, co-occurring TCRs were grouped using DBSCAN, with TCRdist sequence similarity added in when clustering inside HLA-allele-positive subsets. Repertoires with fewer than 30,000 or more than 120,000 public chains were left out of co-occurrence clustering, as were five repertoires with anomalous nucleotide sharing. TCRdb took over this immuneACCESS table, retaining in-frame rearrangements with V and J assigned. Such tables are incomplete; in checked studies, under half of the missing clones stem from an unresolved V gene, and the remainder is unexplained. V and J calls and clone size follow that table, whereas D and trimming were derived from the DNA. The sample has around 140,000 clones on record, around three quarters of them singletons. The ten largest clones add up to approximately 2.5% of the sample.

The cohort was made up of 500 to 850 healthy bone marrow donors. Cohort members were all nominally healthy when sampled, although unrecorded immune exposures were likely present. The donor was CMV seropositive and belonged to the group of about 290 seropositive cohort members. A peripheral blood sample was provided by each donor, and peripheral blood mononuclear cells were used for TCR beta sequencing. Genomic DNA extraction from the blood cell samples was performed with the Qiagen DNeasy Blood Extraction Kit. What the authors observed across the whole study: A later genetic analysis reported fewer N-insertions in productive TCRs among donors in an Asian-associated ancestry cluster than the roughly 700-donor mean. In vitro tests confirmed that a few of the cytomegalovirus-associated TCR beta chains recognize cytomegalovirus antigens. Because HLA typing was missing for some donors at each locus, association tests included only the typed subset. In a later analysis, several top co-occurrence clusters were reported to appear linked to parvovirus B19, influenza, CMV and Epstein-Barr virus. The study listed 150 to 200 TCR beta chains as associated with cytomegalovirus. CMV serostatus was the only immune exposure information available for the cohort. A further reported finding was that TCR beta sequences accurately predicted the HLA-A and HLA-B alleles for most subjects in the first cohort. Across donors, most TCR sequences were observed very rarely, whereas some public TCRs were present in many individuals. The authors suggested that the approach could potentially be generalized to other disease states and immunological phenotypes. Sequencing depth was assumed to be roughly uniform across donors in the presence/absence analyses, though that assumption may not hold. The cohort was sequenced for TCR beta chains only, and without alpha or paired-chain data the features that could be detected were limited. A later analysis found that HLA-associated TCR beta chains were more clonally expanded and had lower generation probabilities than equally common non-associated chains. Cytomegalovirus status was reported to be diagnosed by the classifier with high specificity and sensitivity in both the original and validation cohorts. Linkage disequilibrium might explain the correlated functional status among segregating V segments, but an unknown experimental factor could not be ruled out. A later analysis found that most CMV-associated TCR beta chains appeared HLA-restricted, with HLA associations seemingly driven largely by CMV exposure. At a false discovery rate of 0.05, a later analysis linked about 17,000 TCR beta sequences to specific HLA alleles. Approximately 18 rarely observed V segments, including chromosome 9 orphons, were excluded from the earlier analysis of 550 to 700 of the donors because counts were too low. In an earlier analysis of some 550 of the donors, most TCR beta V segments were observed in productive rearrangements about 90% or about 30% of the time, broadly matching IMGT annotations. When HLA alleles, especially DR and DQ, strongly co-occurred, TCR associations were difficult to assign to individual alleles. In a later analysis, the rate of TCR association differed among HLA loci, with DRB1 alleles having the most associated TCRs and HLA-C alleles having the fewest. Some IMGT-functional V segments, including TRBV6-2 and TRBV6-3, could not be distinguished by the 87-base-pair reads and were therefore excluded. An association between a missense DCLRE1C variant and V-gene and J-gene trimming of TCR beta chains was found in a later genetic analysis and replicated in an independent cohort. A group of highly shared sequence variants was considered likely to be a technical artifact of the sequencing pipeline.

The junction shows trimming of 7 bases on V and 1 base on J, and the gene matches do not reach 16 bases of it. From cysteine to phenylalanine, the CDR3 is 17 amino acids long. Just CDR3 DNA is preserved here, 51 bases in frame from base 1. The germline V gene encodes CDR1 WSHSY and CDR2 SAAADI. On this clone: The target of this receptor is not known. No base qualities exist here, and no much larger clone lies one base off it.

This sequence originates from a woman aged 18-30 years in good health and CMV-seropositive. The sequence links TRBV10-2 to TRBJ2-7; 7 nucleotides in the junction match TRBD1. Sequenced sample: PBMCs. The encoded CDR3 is CASTFLKPDRVSYEQYF. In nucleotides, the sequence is TGCGCCAGCACCTTCTTGAAGCCCGACAGGGTTTCCTACGAGCAGTACTTC.